This TCR beta chain was recorded in a study of blood T cell repertoires in COVID-19. Whole-study context: Specimens from acute and convalescent COVID-19 originated in the United States, Italy and Spain. Sample material is recorded as cDNA or gDNA derived from T cells, B-cell-depleted T cells, or PBMCs.

The CDR3 spans 15 residues. V was pared by 7 bases and J by 11 bases, with 13 bases of the junction left unmatched. The germline V gene encodes CDR1 LGHDT and CDR2 YNNKEL (reference sequence). Authors' processing steps: Estimated nucleated cell counts came from reference gene primer amplification. The assay was immunoSEQ multiplex PCR, and TCRdb's table has in-frame clones only and misses some. Clonal size and the V and J genes are those of that table, whereas D and trimming came from the DNA. Here the sample spans around 140,000 clones, roughly 90% being singletons. J is TRBJ1-6 and V is TRBV3-1 (or the pseudogene TRBV3-2), with 8 bases identical to TRBD1. The clonotype was recovered from a human donor in a cohort sampled during active COVID-19. What was sequenced was peripheral blood. The CDR3 loop reads CASTAGTGERPPLHF. The DNA of the CDR3 is TGTGCCAGCACAGCTGGGACAGGAGAAAGGCCACCCCTCCACTTT.